This T cell receptor (beta chain) was sequenced during a study of OX40 agonist ivuxolimab in advanced cancers. This table comes from immunoSEQ multiplex PCR, and its TCRdb copy is limited to in-frame clones, with some not included. The sample holds over 60,000 clones, around 91% seen once. The germline gives CDR1 SGHRS, CDR2 YFSETQ. The CDR3 is 14 amino acids. V was clipped by 2 bases and J by 4 bases, with 12 bases between them. The V and J genes are TRBV5-1 and TRBJ1-1; possibly TRBD1 for D (6 bases). The source is an adult with an advanced solid tumor such as melanoma, head and neck, liver or kidney cancer. The input for sequencing was CD4+ or CD8+ T cells sorted from blood, taken in a trial of the OX40 agonist ivuxolimab. CDR3 region: CASSLPQGPTEAFF. The CDR3 region has the DNA TGCGCCAGCAGCTTACCACAGGGCCCCACTGAAGCTTTCTTT.